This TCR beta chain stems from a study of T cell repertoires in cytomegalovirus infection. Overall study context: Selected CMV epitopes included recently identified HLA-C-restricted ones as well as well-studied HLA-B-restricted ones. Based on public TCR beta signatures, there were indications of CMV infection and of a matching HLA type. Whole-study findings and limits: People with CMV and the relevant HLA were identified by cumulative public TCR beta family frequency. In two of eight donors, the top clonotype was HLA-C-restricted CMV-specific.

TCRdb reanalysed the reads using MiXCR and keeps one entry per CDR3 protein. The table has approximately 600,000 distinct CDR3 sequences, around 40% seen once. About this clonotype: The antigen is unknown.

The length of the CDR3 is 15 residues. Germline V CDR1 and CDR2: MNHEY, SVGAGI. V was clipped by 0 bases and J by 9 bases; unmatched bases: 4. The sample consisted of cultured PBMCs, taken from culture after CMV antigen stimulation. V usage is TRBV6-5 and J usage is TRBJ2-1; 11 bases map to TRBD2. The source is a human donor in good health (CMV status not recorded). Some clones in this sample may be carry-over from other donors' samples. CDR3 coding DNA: TGTGCCAGCAGTTACTCGGCTAGCGGGGGGTGTGAGCAGTTCTTC. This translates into CASSYSASGGCEQFF.